Listed below are T cell receptor beta chains from one sample, sequenced in a study of CD8 T cells in Susac syndrome. MiXCR, run by TCRdb on the immunoSEQ multiplex PCR reads, gives a single entry per CDR3 protein. Of some 220,000 distinct CDR3 sequences in the sample, around 95% were seen once. Sequences were obtained from CD4+ T cells from PBMCs. These TCRs come from a human donor with multiple sclerosis. Each CDR3 is given with its conserved first and last residue. The order of the fields is J gene, clone size, V gene, CDR3 length, CDR3 protein. Clone sizes are given selectively: once, few, many, or a class where the clone is expanded.

j_call: TRBJ1-1
clone_size: few
v_call: TRBV5-4
cdr3_length: 13
cdr3_aa: CASSRTENTEAFF

j_call: TRBJ2-7
clone_size: -
v_call: TRBV4-1
cdr3_length: 18
cdr3_aa: CASSQAVDIHTPTYEQYF

j_call: TRBJ2-7
clone_size: -
v_call: TRBV28
cdr3_length: 16
cdr3_aa: CASRRGRLAGAYEQYF

j_call: TRBJ1-1
clone_size: -
v_call: TRBV12-3/TRBV12-4
cdr3_length: 13
cdr3_aa: CASNPFARGEAFF

j_call: TRBJ2-5
clone_size: -
v_call: TRBV27
cdr3_length: 15
cdr3_aa: CASSLSAGIRETQYF

j_call: TRBJ2-3
clone_size: -
v_call: TRBV3-1
cdr3_length: 15
cdr3_aa: CASTPSANWGDTQYF

j_call: TRBJ2-1
clone_size: -
v_call: TRBV7-3
cdr3_length: 15
cdr3_aa: CASSLELSSYNEQFF

j_call: TRBJ2-7
clone_size: -
v_call: TRBV20-1
cdr3_length: 14
cdr3_aa: CSASLDTGAYEQYF

j_call: TRBJ2-2
clone_size: -
v_call: TRBV28
cdr3_length: 15
cdr3_aa: CASINSDRNTGELFF

j_call: TRBJ2-7
clone_size: -
v_call: TRBV20-1
cdr3_length: 14
cdr3_aa: CSASPRDGYYEQYF

j_call: TRBJ2-2
clone_size: -
v_call: TRBV4-1
cdr3_length: 18
cdr3_aa: CASSQALAGGPNTGELFF

j_call: TRBJ2-4
clone_size: -
v_call: TRBV2
cdr3_length: 14
cdr3_aa: CASRTSGGGNIQYF

j_call: TRBJ2-7
clone_size: -
v_call: TRBV27
cdr3_length: 16
cdr3_aa: CASRTQDHLGHYEQYF

j_call: TRBJ2-7
clone_size: few
v_call: TRBV6-5
cdr3_length: 15
cdr3_aa: CASSLVAGGPYEQYF

j_call: TRBJ1-5
clone_size: -
v_call: TRBV23-1
cdr3_length: 11
cdr3_aa: CASIRSQPQHF

j_call: TRBJ2-7
clone_size: -
v_call: TRBV2
cdr3_length: 15
cdr3_aa: CASRRDRAESYEQYF

j_call: TRBJ2-1
clone_size: -
v_call: TRBV6-1
cdr3_length: 16
cdr3_aa: CASTEWASGNYNEQFF

j_call: TRBJ2-5
clone_size: -
v_call: TRBV5-6
cdr3_length: 14
cdr3_aa: CASSWPGLSETQYF

j_call: TRBJ2-2
clone_size: once
v_call: TRBV7-2
cdr3_length: 16
cdr3_aa: CASRPGTGANTGELFF

j_call: TRBJ2-3
clone_size: -
v_call: TRBV29-1
cdr3_length: 13
cdr3_aa: CSVEKRFTDTQYF

j_call: TRBJ2-1
clone_size: -
v_call: TRBV2
cdr3_length: 16
cdr3_aa: CASSDGRGSSYNEQFF

j_call: TRBJ2-1
clone_size: once
v_call: TRBV20-1
cdr3_length: 15
cdr3_aa: CSARDAGLPYNEQFF

j_call: TRBJ2-1
clone_size: -
v_call: TRBV7-2
cdr3_length: 16
cdr3_aa: CASRQMTGTIYNEQFF

j_call: TRBJ2-1
clone_size: -
v_call: TRBV3-1
cdr3_length: 18
cdr3_aa: CASSRGLAGVEIYNEQFF

j_call: TRBJ1-2
clone_size: -
v_call: TRBV4-1
cdr3_length: 15
cdr3_aa: CASNQDWGLGYGYTF

j_call: TRBJ1-5
clone_size: -
v_call: TRBV15
cdr3_length: 13
cdr3_aa: CATSKISNQPQHF

j_call: TRBJ2-5
clone_size: -
v_call: TRBV29-1
cdr3_length: 15
cdr3_aa: CSVEGSRGGAQTQYF

j_call: TRBJ1-1
clone_size: -
v_call: TRBV24-1
cdr3_length: 12
cdr3_aa: CATSDRLGEAFF

j_call: TRBJ2-3
clone_size: -
v_call: TRBV20-1
cdr3_length: 15
cdr3_aa: CSAPNPTGKRDTQYF

j_call: TRBJ2-1
clone_size: -
v_call: TRBV6-5
cdr3_length: 11
cdr3_aa: CASSNRARSFF

j_call: TRBJ2-7
clone_size: -
v_call: TRBV28
cdr3_length: 13
cdr3_aa: CASILSSGYEQYF

j_call: TRBJ2-5
clone_size: -
v_call: TRBV7-2
cdr3_length: 17
cdr3_aa: CASSPGTSGGAMETQYF

j_call: TRBJ2-1
clone_size: -
v_call: TRBV18
cdr3_length: 12
cdr3_aa: CASSQKGNEQFF

j_call: TRBJ2-7
clone_size: -
v_call: TRBV24-1
cdr3_length: 15
cdr3_aa: CATSSTGTGRYEQYF

j_call: TRBJ2-3
clone_size: -
v_call: TRBV24-1
cdr3_length: 17
cdr3_aa: CATSDPSGTGGADTQYF

j_call: TRBJ2-3
clone_size: -
v_call: TRBV9
cdr3_length: 14
cdr3_aa: CASSVGGVLDTQYF

j_call: TRBJ2-7
clone_size: -
v_call: TRBV5-4
cdr3_length: 14
cdr3_aa: CASSRVGGAHEQYF

j_call: TRBJ2-7
clone_size: few
v_call: TRBV20-1
cdr3_length: 15
cdr3_aa: CSAARTPRPGYEQYF

j_call: TRBJ2-7
clone_size: -
v_call: TRBV5-1
cdr3_length: 14
cdr3_aa: CASSLVSGSYEQYF

j_call: TRBJ1-2
clone_size: -
v_call: TRBV13
cdr3_length: 13
cdr3_aa: CASSGRIPTGYTF

j_call: TRBJ2-6
clone_size: -
v_call: TRBV6-1
cdr3_length: 18
cdr3_aa: CASSGPTSGSAGANVLTF

j_call: TRBJ2-1
clone_size: -
v_call: TRBV13
cdr3_length: 17
cdr3_aa: CASSLDTVGSSYNEQFF

j_call: TRBJ2-1
clone_size: -
v_call: TRBV28
cdr3_length: 13
cdr3_aa: CASRPPGPAQQFF

j_call: TRBJ2-3
clone_size: -
v_call: TRBV5-4
cdr3_length: 12
cdr3_aa: CASSAESHTQYF

j_call: TRBJ1-1
clone_size: -
v_call: TRBV3-1
cdr3_length: 17
cdr3_aa: CASSQSSWKAGKTEAFF

j_call: TRBJ2-1
clone_size: once
v_call: TRBV23-1
cdr3_length: 17
cdr3_aa: CASNLCSSSGGAGEQFF

j_call: TRBJ1-6
clone_size: -
v_call: TRBV5-4
cdr3_length: 15
cdr3_aa: CASSLNTGGDSPLHF

j_call: TRBJ2-1
clone_size: -
v_call: TRBV4-2
cdr3_length: 15
cdr3_aa: CASSQQPGGPGEQFF

j_call: TRBJ1-1
clone_size: -
v_call: TRBV12-3/TRBV12-4
cdr3_length: 13
cdr3_aa: CASRPRGETEAFF

j_call: TRBJ2-4
clone_size: -
v_call: TRBV5-1
cdr3_length: 14
cdr3_aa: CASSLTTAKNIQYF

j_call: TRBJ2-1
clone_size: -
v_call: TRBV28
cdr3_length: 11
cdr3_aa: CARPIRGEQFF

j_call: TRBJ2-7
clone_size: -
v_call: TRBV3-1
cdr3_length: 12
cdr3_aa: CASNQGASEQYF